These 32 T cell receptor beta chains originate from one sample sequenced in a study of CXCR3-negative and CXCR3-positive naive CD8 T cells. Study-wide results and limits: Higher TRB CDR3 hydrophobicity marked CXCR3-positive naive cells relative to CXCR3-negative naive cells.

The libraries of TRB cDNA were constructed through 5' RACE using UMI labels. TCRdb re-analyzed the 5' RACE reads; it lists each CDR3 protein once, without DNA. Its listing shows about 89,000 distinct CDR3 sequences. Their antigens are not known. Sequenced sample: naive CXCR3+ CD8+ T cells from blood. Regarding subset: CD45RO-CCR7+CD27+CD95- naive CD8+ T cells expressing CXCR3 (TNR3+). Receptors originate from a human donor in good health. Some clones in this sample may be carry-over from other donors' samples.

The chain uses TRBV29-1 and TRBJ1-1. Germline loops: CDR1 SQVTM, CDR2 ANQGSEA. CDR3 length equals 13 residues. The CDR3 spells CSVEHILNTEAFF. The full variable domain, rest sourced from reference TRBV29-1 and TRBJ1-1, is SAVISQKPSRDICQRGTSLTIQCQVDSQVTMMFWYRQQPGQSLTLIATANQGSEATYESGFVIDKFPISRPNLTFSTLTVSNMSPEDSSIYLCSVEHILNTEAFFGQGTRLTVV.

The chain combines TRBV7-3 with TRBJ2-7. The CDR3 is made up of 13 amino acids. Germline V gives CDR1 SGHTA, CDR2 FQGTGA. The CDR3 region is CASSLSTAYEQYF. Variable domain in full (rest from reference TRBV7-3 and TRBJ2-7): GAGVSQTPSNKVTEKGKYVELRCDPISGHTALYWYRQSLGQGPEFLIYFQGTGAADDSGLPNDRFFAVRPEGSVSTLKIQRTERGDSAVYLCASSLSTAYEQYFGPGTRLTVT.

V is TRBV7-2 and J is TRBJ2-3; the TCRdb D gene call, TRBD2, has no DNA to confirm it. Germline V gene sequence: CDR1 SGHTA, CDR2 FQGNSA. This CDR3 is 16 amino acids long. The CDR3: CASSKSLAGETDTQYF.

The rearrangement joins TRBV21-1 to TRBJ2-1; the TCRdb D gene call, TRBD1, has no DNA to confirm it. TRBV21-1 is shown as a pseudogene. The CDR3 runs 16 residues. The CDR3 loop is CARPDRVRRVYNEQFF.

This rearrangement joins TRBV11-3 to TRBJ1-1; TCRdb picks TRBD1, but there is no DNA to check that call. The CDR3 runs to 15 residues. Germline assignment: CDR1 SGHNT and CDR2 YENEEA. CDR3 loop: CASSQGQGVNTEAFF.

The chain carries TRBV2 and TRBJ2-1; the D call of TRBD1 rests on TCRdb alone, since no DNA is present to check it. This CDR3 region has 13 residues. Germline V gene data show CDR1 as SNHLY and CDR2 as FYNNEI. The CDR3: CASRRTEDNEQFF.

The genes are TRBV7-9 and TRBJ2-7. CDR3 length: 13 amino acids. Germline V gives CDR1 SEHNR, CDR2 FQNEAQ (reference sequence). The CDR3 loop is CASSLSTSWEQYF.

J is TRBJ2-7 and V is TRBV29-1; as DNA is missing, the TRBD1 call by TCRdb cannot be tested. The CDR3 consists of 12 residues. Germline V gene data show CDR1 as SQVTM and CDR2 as ANQGSEA. The CDR3: CSVEQGSYEQYF.

The chain combines TRBV7-8 with TRBJ1-5; TCRdb outputs TRBD1, but without DNA this stays unchecked. The CDR3 consists of 15 residues. Germline V CDR1 and CDR2: SGHVS, FQNEAQ. This CDR3 is CASSLRTGVSQPQHF.

The gene calls are TRBV7-7 and TRBJ2-7; TCRdb reports TRBD1, a call that lacks DNA to check it against. The germline CDR1 and CDR2 sequences are SSHAT and FNYEAQ (reference sequence). The CDR3 spans 15 residues. CDR3 loop: CASSHGTGPLYEQYF.

This chain uses TRBV9 with TRBJ1-1; the D call of TRBD1 rests on TCRdb alone, since no DNA is present to check it. The V gene's germline CDR1 is SGDLS and CDR2 YYNGEE. The CDR3 spans 15 residues. The CDR3 here is CASSARVGENTEAFF. Variable domain in full (rest from reference TRBV9 and TRBJ1-1): DSGVTQTPKHLITATGQRVTLRCSPRSGDLSVYWYQQSLDQGLQFLIQYYNGEERAKGNILERFSAQQFPDLHSELNLSSLELGDSALYFCASSARVGENTEAFFGQGTRLTVV.

The rearrangement links TRBV5-6 to TRBJ2-2; TCRdb's D call, TRBD1, is unchecked because there is no DNA. CDR1 and CDR2 (germline): SGHDT, YYEEEE. This CDR3 is 14 amino acids long. The CDR3 sequence: CASSVTGVTGELFF.

The V gene is TRBV7-9, the J gene TRBJ2-1; the D gene TCRdb calls, TRBD2, cannot be checked with no DNA. Germline assignment: CDR1 SEHNR and CDR2 FQNEAQ (reference sequence). This CDR3 has 15 residues. The chain's CDR3 is CASSSIAGGNNEQFF.

The chain uses TRBV7-2 and TRBJ1-1. CDR1 SGHTA and CDR2 FQGNSA come from the germline V gene. This CDR3 has 13 amino acids. This chain's CDR3 is CASSFPGGTEAFF.

V is TRBV4-1 and J is TRBJ2-7; TCRdb's D call, TRBD2, is unchecked because there is no DNA. The CDR3 is 20 residues long. The germline V gene has CDR1 MGHRA and CDR2 YSYEKL. The CDR3 reads CASSQLLPGTSGHLTYEQYF.

V gene TRBV20-1 combines with J gene TRBJ2-1. The CDR3 is 17 amino acids. Germline assignment: CDR1 DFQATT and CDR2 SNEGSKA (reference sequence). The CDR3 here is CSARDNDLAASYNEQFF.

The chain uses TRBV6-5 and TRBJ2-7; TCRdb's D call of TRBD1 is untestable without DNA. Per the germline V gene, CDR1 is MNHEY and CDR2 is SVGAGI. The CDR3 loop spans 16 amino acids. The CDR3 loop is CASSYGGRTASDEQYF.

The chain couples TRBV12-5 to TRBJ2-7; without DNA, the TCRdb call of TRBD1 cannot be checked. Germline V CDR1 and CDR2: LGHNT, FRNRAP. This CDR3 is 22 amino acids long. CDR3 protein: CASGSPGPLPSPFPLRDYEQYF.

The gene calls are TRBV29-1 and TRBJ2-7; the D call from TCRdb, TRBD1, cannot be confirmed without DNA. The CDR3 is 15 residues long. Germline V CDR1 and CDR2: SQVTM, ANQGSEA. The CDR3 here is CSVEDPDKSSYEQYF.

The chain recombines TRBV29-1 with TRBJ2-1. Germline CDR1 and CDR2: SQVTM and ANQGSEA. The CDR3 runs 12 residues. CDR3 sequence reads: CSVEGNQAEQFF.

This chain uses TRBV10-3 with TRBJ1-2; with no DNA, the TCRdb D assignment of TRBD1 cannot be verified. The CDR3 extends over 14 amino acids. Germline loops: CDR1 ENHRY, CDR2 SYGVKD. The CDR3: CAIMGTAMDYGYTF.

The chain links TRBV29-1 to TRBJ2-3; there is no DNA to check the TCRdb D call of TRBD2. This CDR3 comprises 13 residues. The germline V gene has CDR1 SQVTM and CDR2 ANQGSEA. The CDR3 sequence is CSVVADFIDTQYF.

This sequence joins TRBV2 and TRBJ2-1; TCRdb proposes TRBD1, but this gene call is untestable without DNA. This CDR3 has 15 residues. Germline V CDR1 and CDR2: SNHLY, FYNNEI. CDR3 loop: CASSEAFYMTGMEFF. The full variable domain, with the rest looked up from reference TRBV2 and TRBJ2-1, is EPEVTQTPSHQVTQMGQEVILRCVPISNHLYFYWYRQILGQKVEFLVSFYNNEISEKSEIFDDQFSVERPDGSNFTLKIRSTKLEDSAMYFCASSEAFYMTGMEFFGPGTRLTVL.

V is TRBV4-3 and J is TRBJ2-7; TCRdb designates TRBD2, a call that cannot be tested without DNA. This CDR3 region has 15 residues. Germline V gene sequence: CDR1 LGHNA, CDR2 YSLEER. This chain's CDR3 is CASSQAERGGYEQYF.

The rearrangement uses TRBV23-1 and TRBJ2-3. TRBV23-1 is known as an ORF, though its function is uncertain. The CDR3 contains 14 residues. The CDR3 sequence: CASSHGRSTDTQYF.

The rearrangement links TRBV7-7 to TRBJ2-5; with no DNA, the TCRdb D assignment of TRBD1 cannot be verified. CDR1 is SSHAT, CDR2 FNYEAQ, per germline (reference sequence). This CDR3 has 15 residues. This CDR3 reads CASSRRDRAQETQYF.

V usage is TRBV18 and J usage is TRBJ2-3; TCRdb names TRBD1, which stays unverified in the absence of DNA. The CDR3 spans 16 residues. CDR1 and CDR2 (germline): KGHSH, LQKENI. This CDR3 reads CASSPVPGVGTDTQYF.

The chain joins TRBV19 to TRBJ2-1; the D gene TCRdb calls, TRBD1, cannot be checked with no DNA. Germline V lookup: CDR1 LNHDA, CDR2 SQIVND (reference sequence). The CDR3 consists of 15 residues. The chain's CDR3 is CASKEGGSTYNEQFF.

This rearrangement joins TRBV4-3 to TRBJ2-2; TCRdb calls TRBD2, which cannot be checked without DNA. CDR1 is LGHNA, CDR2 YSLEER, per germline. There are 17 residues in the CDR3. CDR3 amino acids: CASSQAGPDLNTGELFF.

V gene TRBV20-1 combines with J gene TRBJ1-5; without DNA, the TCRdb call of TRBD1 cannot be checked. The length of the CDR3 is 15 residues. Germline lookup yields CDR1 DFQATT and CDR2 SNEGSKA (reference sequence). CDR3 residues: CSAVRREHSNQPQHF.

The chain joins TRBV9 to TRBJ1-1. From germline, CDR1 is SGDLS and CDR2 YYNGEE. The CDR3 loop spans 15 amino acids. This CDR3 is CASSASWGMNTEAFF.

The gene calls are TRBV7-8 and TRBJ2-2. This CDR3 spans 14 amino acids. Germline loops: CDR1 SGHVS, CDR2 FQNEAQ. The CDR3: CATPKSDLTGELFF.